The next 30 T cell receptor beta chains were all read from a single sample in a study of immune evolution from preneoplasia to lung adenocarcinoma. Measured with immunoSEQ multiplex PCR; TCRdb has only the in-frame clones, and not every one. The sample carries about 4,000 clones, about 75% recorded once. The sample taken for sequencing was FFPE minimally invasive lung adenocarcinoma tissue. Every receptor here comes from a person aged 70 to 80 with lung adenocarcinoma.

This clone has just one count. The rearrangement uses TRBV5-1 and TRBJ2-5; D might be TRBD1 (7 bases). Germline V lookup: CDR1 SGHRS, CDR2 YFSETQ. V lost 3 bases, J lost 4 bases, and 19 bases lay in between. This CDR3 contains 16 residues. The CDR3 reads CASSYAGRGEIETQYF. In nucleotides, the CDR3 is TGCGCCAGCAGCTACGCGGGCAGGGGGGAAATAGAGACCCAGTACTTC.

CDR3 nucleotide sequence: TGCGCCAGCAGCGGGGGACAGGGGGCGCAGAATGGCGATGAGCAGTTCTTC. This translates into CASSGGQGAQNGDEQFF. The V gene is TRBV5-1, the J gene TRBJ2-1, with 12 bases aligning to TRBD1. Trimming removed 4 bases from V and 8 bases from J; junction bases left unmatched: 13. The CDR3 is 17 residues long. Germline V CDR1 and CDR2: SGHRS, YFSETQ.

The chain uses TRBV7-2 and TRBJ2-3, with unresolved D. V lost 7 bases, J lost 1 base, and 12 bases lay in between. The germline gives CDR1 SGHTA, CDR2 FQGNSA. The CDR3 extends over 14 amino acids. CDR3 nucleotides: TGTGCCAGCACCCATAATTGGGGCACAGATACGCAGTATTTT. Its protein is CASTHNWGTDTQYF.

The chain carries TRBV11-1 and TRBJ2-2; 8 positions agree with TRBD1. The CDR3 contains 13 residues. Germline lookup yields CDR1 SGHAT and CDR2 FQDESV (reference sequence). V lost 4 bases and J lost 6; bases outside the gene matches: 1. Written as DNA, the CDR3 is TGTGCCAGCAGCTGGACAGGGTCCGGGGAGCTGTTTTTT. Translated: CASSWTGSGELFF.

For the CDR3, the DNA is TGTGCCAGCAGCTTCTCGACCCGCTCCTACAATGAGCAGTTCTTC. Translating it yields CASSFSTRSYNEQFF. V is TRBV7-2 and J is TRBJ2-1; D uncertain. CDR1 and CDR2 from the germline V gene are SGHTA and FQGNSA. Trimming removed 3 bases at V and 0 bases at J, with 9 bases between. The length of the CDR3 is 15 residues.

V usage is TRBV5-6 and J usage is TRBJ1-2; tentatively, D is TRBD1 (5 bases). There are 13 residues in the CDR3. Trimming left V 2 bases short and J 4 bases short, with 9 bases between. Germline lookup yields CDR1 SGHDT and CDR2 YYEEEE. The CDR3 here is CASSFGGSYGYTF. The CDR3 nucleotides read TGTGCCAGCAGCTTCGGGGGTTCCTATGGCTACACCTTC.

The rearrangement links TRBV10-1 to TRBJ2-5, with D uncertain. Trimming shortened V by 4 bases and J by 5 bases, and 20 bases separated the two germline ends. The CDR3 length is 16 residues. Germline V gene data show CDR1 as WNHNN and CDR2 as SYGVQD (reference sequence). The CDR3 region is CASSASLLGSTETQYF. CDR3 sequence (DNA): TGCGCCAGCAGTGCCTCTCTCCTTGGGTCTACGGAGACCCAGTACTTC.

The V gene is TRBV19, the J gene TRBJ1-5; D not certain. Trimming left V 8 bases short and J 4 bases short, with 12 bases between. CDR3 length: 13 residues. The germline CDR1 and CDR2 sequences are LNHDA and SQIVND (reference sequence). CDR3 sequence (DNA): TGTGCCAGTCGTTGGCAGGTGAATCAGCCCCAGCATTTT. As protein: CASRWQVNQPQHF. Full variable domain (remainder filled in from reference TRBV19 and TRBJ1-5): DGGITQSPKYLFRKEGQNVTLSCEQNLNHDAMYWYRQDPGQGLRLIYYSQIVNDFQKGDIAEGYSVSREKKESFPLTVTSAQKNPTAFYLCASRWQVNQPQHFGDGTRLSIL.

The chain is built from TRBV6-1 and TRBJ1-5; D is unclear. Trimming took off 3 bases at V and 0 bases at J, with 3 bases between the two ends. Germline-derived CDR1 and CDR2 are MNHNS and SASEGT. The CDR3 runs to 13 residues. CDR3 loop: CASSEHSNQPQHF. CDR3 nucleotide sequence: TGTGCCAGCAGTGAGCATAGCAATCAGCCCCAGCATTTT.

V usage is TRBV5-1 and J usage is TRBJ2-7; unclear D gene. This CDR3 has 13 residues. V gave up 0 bases and J gave up 6 bases, with 10 bases separating them. The germline CDR1 and CDR2 sequences are SGHRS and YFSETQ. The CDR3 loop is CASSLAGSAEQYF. CDR3 in DNA: TGCGCCAGCAGCTTGGCCGGGTCAGCCGAGCAGTACTTC.

Details on this clone: Germline and junction disagree at one end, which may indicate a read error. The chain's CDR3 is CATSRGQKIYGYTF. The CDR3, as DNA: TGTGCCACCAGTCGGGGACAGAAGATATATGGCTACACCTTC. This chain connects TRBV28 to TRBJ1-2; 7 nucleotides align to TRBD1. This CDR3 spans 14 amino acids. Germline CDR1 reads MDHEN; CDR2 reads SYDVKM.

CDR3 nucleotides: TGTGCCAGCAGGGAACGGAGCTCCTACGAGCAGTACTTC. Amino acids: CASRERSSYEQYF. This chain joins TRBV28 and TRBJ2-7; D gene uncertain. The CDR3 is 13 residues long. V lost 6 bases and J lost 0, with 9 bases in between. CDR1 is MDHEN and CDR2 is SYDVKM in the germline V gene.

Judged by abundance, this clone is large. The V and J genes are TRBV7-9 and TRBJ1-3, with unresolved D. CDR3 length: 16 amino acids. Looked up from germline, CDR1 is SEHNR and CDR2 is FQNEAQ (reference sequence). V shed 1 base and J shed 0 bases, with 10 bases lying between them. DNA for the CDR3: TGTGCCAGCAGCTTAGGTGCCGCTAGCTCTGGAAACACCATATATTTT. Its protein product is CASSLGAASSGNTIYF.

V gene TRBV5-1 combines with J gene TRBJ2-3; possibly TRBD1 for D (6 bases). Trimming left V 0 bases short and J 0 bases short, with 8 bases between. The CDR3 runs 15 residues. The germline gives CDR1 SGHRS, CDR2 YFSETQ. CDR3: CASSLVGASTDTQYF. In DNA, the CDR3 is TGCGCCAGCAGCTTGGTGGGGGCCAGCACAGATACGCAGTATTTT.

CDR3 sequence (DNA): TGCGCCAGCAGCCAAGATCCAGGGGCCCGGGGGGGAGGCCAGTACTTC. The encoded protein is CASSQDPGARGGGQYF. The gene calls are TRBV4-3 and TRBJ2-5, with TRBD2 identical over 8 bases. CDR3 length: 16 residues. With V trimmed by 0 bases and J by 10 bases, 13 bases remained unmatched. Looked up from germline, CDR1 is LGHNA and CDR2 is YSLEER.

V usage is TRBV7-6 and J usage is TRBJ1-1; 10 nucleotides line up with TRBD1. Per the germline V gene, CDR1 is SGHVS and CDR2 is FNYEAQ. Germline trimming cut 3 bases from V and 4 bases from J; bases unmatched to any gene: 5. This CDR3 has 15 residues. The chain's CDR3 is CASSLVTGGGTEAFF. The CDR3 DNA is TGTGCCAGCAGCTTGGTGACAGGGGGCGGCACTGAAGCTTTCTTT.

V usage is TRBV19 and J usage is TRBJ2-1, with 7 bases matching TRBD1. Germline V gives CDR1 LNHDA, CDR2 SQIVND (reference sequence). V shed 0 bases, J shed 2 bases, and the junction held 1 base outside the gene matches. The CDR3 is 15 amino acids. This CDR3 reads CASSIETGPYNEQFF. CDR3 nucleotide sequence: TGTGCCAGTAGTATAGAGACAGGGCCCTACAATGAGCAGTTCTTC. The variable domain in full, completed from reference TRBV19 and TRBJ2-1, reads DGGITQSPKYLFRKEGQNVTLSCEQNLNHDAMYWYRQDPGQGLRLIYYSQIVNDFQKGDIAEGYSVSREKKESFPLTVTSAQKNPTAFYLCASSIETGPYNEQFFGPGTRLTVL.

The chain is built from TRBV10-2 and TRBJ1-5; D might be TRBD1 (6 bases). This CDR3 spans 14 amino acids. V was pared by 5 bases and J by 7 bases, with 15 bases between. Germline CDR1 reads WSHSY; CDR2 reads SAAADI. As DNA, the CDR3 is TGCGCCAGCAGTCACCAAGGGGGGAGGCAGCCCCAGCATTTT. Encoded protein: CASSHQGGRQPQHF.

The gene calls are TRBV5-5 and TRBJ2-5; 7 positions match TRBD1. The V and J ends lost 5 bases and 3 bases, in that order; junction bases with no gene match: 10. Per germline, CDR1 SGHKS and CDR2 YYEKEE (reference sequence). The CDR3 length is 15 residues. For the CDR3, the DNA is TGTGCCAGCAGGCAAAGACAGGGTGTGGAAGAGACCCAGTACTTC. This gives the protein CASRQRQGVEETQYF.

The chain joins TRBV7-9 to TRBJ1-3; 7 bases are a match to TRBD1. CDR1 is SEHNR, CDR2 FQNEAQ, per germline (reference sequence). The CDR3 contains 16 residues. V was pared by 5 bases and J by 0 bases, with 7 bases of the junction left unmatched. The CDR3 loop reads CASSRRQGPSGNTIYF. DNA of the CDR3: TGTGCCAGCAGCCGAAGACAGGGCCCCTCTGGAAACACCATATATTTT.

This chain uses TRBV7-9 with TRBJ2-3; D unclear. The germline CDR1 and CDR2 sequences are SEHNR and FQNEAQ (reference sequence). V dropped 4 bases and J dropped 4 bases, with 6 bases sitting between them. The CDR3 runs to 12 residues. CDR3 loop: CASSYASDTQYF. Written as DNA, the CDR3 is TGTGCCAGCAGCTACGCCTCAGATACGCAGTATTTT.

This chain connects TRBV7-3 to TRBJ2-5; 8 nucleotides agree with TRBD1. CDR3 length equals 13 residues. Trimming took 6 bases from V and 5 from J; bases not matched to a gene: 5. In germline, CDR1 is SGHTA, CDR2 FQGTGA. CDR3 nucleotide sequence: TGTGCCAGCAGTAGACAGGGGAGGGAGACCCAGTACTTC. Translated: CASSRQGRETQYF.

V gene TRBV12-1 combines with J gene TRBJ1-2; the table's D call TRBD1 went unverified against the DNA. TRBV12-1 constitutes a pseudogene. This CDR3 region has 15 residues. The CDR3: CASSSPLGGNYGYTF. The DNA of the CDR3 is TGTGCCAGCAGCTCCCCCCTAGGGGGAAACTATGGCTACACCTTC.

The V and J genes are TRBV10-3 and TRBJ2-3; D uncertain. Germline values: CDR1 ENHRY, CDR2 SYGVKD. V was cut by 2 bases and J by 0 bases, with 12 bases left in between. The CDR3 runs 16 residues. CDR3 coding DNA: TGTGCCATCAGTGAGGTGGTACGGGCTAGCACAGATACGCAGTATTTT. It yields the protein CAISEVVRASTDTQYF.

The rearrangement links TRBV28 to TRBJ1-2; 7 nucleotides agree with TRBD1. V was pared by 7 bases and J by 3 bases, with 2 bases of the junction left unmatched. The CDR3 consists of 12 residues. CDR1 is MDHEN and CDR2 is SYDVKM in the germline V gene. The CDR3 protein is CASNTGDYGYTF. Here the CDR3 DNA reads TGTGCCAGCAATACAGGGGACTATGGCTACACCTTC.

This clone was counted a few times. The chain recombines TRBV4-3 with TRBJ2-4, with 8 nucleotides matching TRBD1. V shed 0 bases, J shed 7 bases, and the junction held 14 bases outside the gene matches. The CDR3 has 18 residues. The germline V gene has CDR1 LGHNA and CDR2 YSLEER. DNA of the CDR3: TGCGCCAGCAGCCAAGAGATCGGAGGACAGGGAGCCGGGAACATTCAGTACTTC. This encodes CASSQEIGGQGAGNIQYF.

Worth noting for this clone: This CDR3 is also generated by other DNA sequences in the sample. This sequence joins TRBV9 and TRBJ2-7; 14 bases are shared with TRBD2. This CDR3 contains 16 residues. From germline, CDR1 is SGDLS and CDR2 YYNGEE. V trimming: 2 bases; J trimming: 4 bases; junction bases outside the gene matches: 5. The CDR3 DNA reads TGTGCCAGCAGCGTGACTAGCGGGGGGGATCTATACGAGCAGTACTTC. Translating gives CASSVTSGGDLYEQYF.

This chain links TRBV6-5 with TRBJ2-7; no firm D call. The germline gives CDR1 MNHEY, CDR2 SVGAGI. The CDR3 sequence is 12 residues long. V gave up 7 bases and J gave up 0 bases, with 7 bases separating them. The CDR3 DNA is TGTGCCAGCAAGGGCAGCTCCTACGAGCAGTACTTC. Residues: CASKGSSYEQYF.

This clone was seen just once. V usage is TRBV18 and J usage is TRBJ2-6; TRBD1 aligns across 11 bases. Trimming cost V 6 bases and J 1 base; bases outside gene matches: 5. This CDR3 region has 17 residues. In germline, CDR1 is KGHSH, CDR2 LQKENI. This chain's CDR3 is CASSPGTGGSGANVLTF. DNA of the CDR3: TGTGCCAGCTCCCCCGGGACAGGGGGGTCTGGGGCCAACGTCCTGACTTTC.

The V call is TRBV29-1, the J call TRBJ2-7, with TRBD2 matching 9 bases. Germline CDR1 SQVTM, CDR2 ANQGSEA. CDR3 length: 13 residues. The junction had 6 bases not matched to a gene; V was cut back by 0 bases and J by 9 bases. This CDR3 reads CSVEEIAGEVQYF. CDR3 nucleotides: TGCAGCGTTGAAGAAATAGCGGGAGAGGTGCAGTACTTC.